Here is one T cell receptor (beta chain) with its context. Antigen specificity is unknown. The data were taken from a study of shared clonotypes between healthy human individuals. Study results and caveats: Sequencing depth was expected to influence donor clonotype sharing. Naive subsets usually exceeded memory subsets in estimated richness.

CD45RO-negative CD8 cells positively selected for CCR7 made up the naive population, which excluded terminally differentiated effector memory CD45RA+ cells. A 200 ng quantity of DNA, approximately 29,000 T cell genomes, went into the sorted-subset replicate PCRs. The method was immunoSEQ multiplex PCR; TCRdb's version includes in-frame clones alone and lacks a portion of them. The sample has 630,000 or so clones; about 98% are singletons. V gave up 7 bases and J gave up 4 bases, with 20 bases separating them. The CDR3 is 15 residues long. Germline V gene data show CDR1 as WSHSY and CDR2 as SAAADI. Sequenced material: naive CD8+ T cells sorted from blood. This sequence originates from a man younger than 40 in good health. This sequence joins TRBV10-2 and TRBJ2-7; possibly TRBD1 for D (6 bases). Here the CDR3 reads CASNQQGEVLYEQYF. The CDR3 bases are TGCGCCAGCAATCAACAGGGAGAAGTATTATACGAGCAGTACTTC.